The present TCR beta chain was sequenced within a study of OX40 agonist ivuxolimab in advanced cancers. As for the study in general: Dosing consisted of intravenous ivuxolimab at 0.01 to 10 mg/kg every 2 weeks. Every patient in dose escalation had hepatocellular carcinoma, melanoma, renal cell or head and neck cancer. Study-wide points: Normalized T-cell clonal expansion was also low in some nonresponders.

The data were produced by immunoSEQ multiplex PCR, yet TCRdb's version contains in-frame clones alone and is incomplete. In the table there are tens of thousands of clones, approximately 90% of which are singletons. Autoimmune disease history or systemic immunosuppression led to patient exclusion. This clone was recorded only once. Its antigen is not known. The specimen comprised CD4+ or CD8+ T cells sorted from blood, sampled in a trial of the OX40 agonist ivuxolimab. This TCR was recovered from an adult with an advanced solid tumor such as melanoma, head and neck, liver or kidney cancer.

CDR3 sequence: CASSQRTGTGELFF. The DNA for the CDR3 is TGCGCCAGCAGCCAACGGACAGGGACCGGGGAGCTGTTTTTT. The gene calls are TRBV4-3 and TRBJ2-2; TRBD1 matches at 8 bases. CDR1 is LGHNA and CDR2 is YSLEER in the germline V gene. The CDR3 has 14 residues. With 2 bases clipped from V and 5 bases from J, the junction kept 1 base outside the gene matches.